The clone carrying this T cell receptor beta chain appeared many times. The antigen remains unidentified. This entry belongs to a study of Graves' ophthalmopathy and Graves' hyperthyroidism. Study observations and caveats: A majority of expanded thyroid clonotypes exceeding 0.001 frequency were likewise present in blood.

Germline V gene data show CDR1 as MNHEY and CDR2 as SVGAGI. This CDR3 contains 15 residues. Trimming took 8 bases from V and 7 from J, leaving 21 bases between them. A volume of 10 ml of fresh peripheral blood supplied the PBMCs. TCR beta CDR3 amplification used RNA transcripts. First-round RT-PCR employed HTBI primers, with a second-round multiplex PCR after it. TCRdb ran MiXCR on the multiplex PCR reads and lists one entry per CDR3 protein. The sample yields 300,000 to 350,000 distinct CDR3 sequences, about 17% seen once. The specimen sequenced was peripheral blood. The gene calls are TRBV6-5 and TRBJ1-5, with D unclear. This receptor was identified in an adult man with Graves' ophthalmopathy. This CDR3 reads CASESGSLYGQPQHF. The CDR3 DNA follows: TGTGCCAGCGAATCCGGCTCCCTTTACGGGCAGCCCCAGCATTTT.